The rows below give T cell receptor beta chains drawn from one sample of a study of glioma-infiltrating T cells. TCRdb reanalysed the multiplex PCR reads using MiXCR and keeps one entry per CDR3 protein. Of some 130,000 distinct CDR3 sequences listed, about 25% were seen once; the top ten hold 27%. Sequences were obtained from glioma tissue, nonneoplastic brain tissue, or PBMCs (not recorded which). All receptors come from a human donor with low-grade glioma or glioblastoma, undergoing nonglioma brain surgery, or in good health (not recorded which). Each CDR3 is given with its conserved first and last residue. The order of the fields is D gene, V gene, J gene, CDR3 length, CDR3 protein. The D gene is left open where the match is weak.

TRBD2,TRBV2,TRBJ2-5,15,CASSSGLAGGETQYF
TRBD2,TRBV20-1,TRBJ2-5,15,CSARDGIAGYETQYF
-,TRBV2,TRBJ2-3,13,CASRRASTDTQYF
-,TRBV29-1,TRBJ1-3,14,CSVFRATSGNTIYF
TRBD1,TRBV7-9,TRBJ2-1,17,CASSLGGQAPGWDEQFF
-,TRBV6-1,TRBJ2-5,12,CASSEVRETRYF
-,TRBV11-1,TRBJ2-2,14,CASSPQWDTGELFF
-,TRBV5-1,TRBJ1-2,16,CASSLAGQELVYGYTF
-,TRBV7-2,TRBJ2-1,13,CASSLARMEGQFF
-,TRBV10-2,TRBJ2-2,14,CASQTGLDTGELFF
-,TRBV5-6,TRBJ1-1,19,CASSLVWNQRQAMNTEAFF
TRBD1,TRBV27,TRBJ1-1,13,CASSQRQGTEAFF
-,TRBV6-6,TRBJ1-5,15,CASSYSYRDVQPQHF
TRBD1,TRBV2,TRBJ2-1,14,CASRTGGGRNEQFF
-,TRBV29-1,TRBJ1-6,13,CSVLREPNSPLHF
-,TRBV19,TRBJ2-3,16,CASGARRGTEEDTQYF
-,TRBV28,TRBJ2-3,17,CASSLYGARGSTDTQYF
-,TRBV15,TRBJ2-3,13,CAVRGGGTDTQYF
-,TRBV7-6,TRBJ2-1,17,CASSFLRGISSYNEQFF
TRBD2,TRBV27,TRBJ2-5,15,CASSSHGGASETQYF
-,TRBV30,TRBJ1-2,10,CAVGLLGYTF
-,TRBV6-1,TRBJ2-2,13,CASRPTSSGELFF
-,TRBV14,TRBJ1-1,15,CASSANTNRNTEAFF
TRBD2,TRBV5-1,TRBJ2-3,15,CASREAGAFTDTQYF